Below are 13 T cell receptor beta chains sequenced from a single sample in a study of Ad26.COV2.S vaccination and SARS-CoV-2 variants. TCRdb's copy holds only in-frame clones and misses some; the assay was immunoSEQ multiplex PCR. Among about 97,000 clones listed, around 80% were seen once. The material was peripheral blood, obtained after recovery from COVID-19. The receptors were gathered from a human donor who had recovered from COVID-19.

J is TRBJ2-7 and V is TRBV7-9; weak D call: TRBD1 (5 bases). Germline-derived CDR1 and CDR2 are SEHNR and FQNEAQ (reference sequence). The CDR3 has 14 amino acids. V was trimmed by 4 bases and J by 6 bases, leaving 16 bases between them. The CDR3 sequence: CASSSTGFRIEQYF. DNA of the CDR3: TGTGCCAGCAGCTCTACAGGTTTTCGGATCGAGCAGTACTTC.

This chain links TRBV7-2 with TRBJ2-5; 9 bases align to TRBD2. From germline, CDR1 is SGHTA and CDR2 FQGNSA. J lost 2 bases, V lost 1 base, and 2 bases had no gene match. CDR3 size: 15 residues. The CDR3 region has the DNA TGTGCCAGCAGCTTAGTAGCGGGAGTACAAGAGACCCAGTACTTC. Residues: CASSLVAGVQETQYF.

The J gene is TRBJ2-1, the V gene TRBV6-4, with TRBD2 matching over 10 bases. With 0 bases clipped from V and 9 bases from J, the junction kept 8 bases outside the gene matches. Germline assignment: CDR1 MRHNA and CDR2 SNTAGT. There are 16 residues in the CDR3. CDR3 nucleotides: TGTGCCAGCAGTGACTCGAAGCGGGGGGGCCTCCCTGAGCAGTTCTTC. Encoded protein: CASSDSKRGGLPEQFF.

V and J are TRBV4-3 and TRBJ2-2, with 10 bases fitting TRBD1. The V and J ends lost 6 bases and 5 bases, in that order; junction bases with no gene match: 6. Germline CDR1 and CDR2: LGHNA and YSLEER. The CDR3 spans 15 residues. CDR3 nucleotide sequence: TGCGCCAGCAGTACCGGACAGGGGGTAACCGGGGAGCTGTTTTTT. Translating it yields CASSTGQGVTGELFF.

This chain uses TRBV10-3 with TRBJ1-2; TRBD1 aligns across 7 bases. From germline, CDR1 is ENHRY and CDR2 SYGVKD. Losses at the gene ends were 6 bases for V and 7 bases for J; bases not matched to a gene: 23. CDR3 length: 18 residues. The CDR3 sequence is CAISPNISTGRIGGGYTF. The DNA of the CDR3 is TGTGCCATCAGCCCCAACATATCGACAGGGCGAATCGGTGGTGGCTACACCTTC.

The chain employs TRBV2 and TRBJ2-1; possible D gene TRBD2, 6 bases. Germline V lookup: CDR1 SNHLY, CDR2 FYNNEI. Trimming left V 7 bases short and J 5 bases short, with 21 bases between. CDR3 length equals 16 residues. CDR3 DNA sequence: TGTGCCAGCAAAAAGACAGAAACCACGGGGGACAATGAGCAGTTCTTC. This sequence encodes CASKKTETTGDNEQFF.

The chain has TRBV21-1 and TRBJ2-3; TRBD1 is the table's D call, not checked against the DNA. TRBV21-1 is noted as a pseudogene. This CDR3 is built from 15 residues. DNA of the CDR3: TGTGCCAGCAGCAAGAAGGGGGAAGTGGTAGATACGCAGTATTTT. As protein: CASSKKGEVVDTQYF.

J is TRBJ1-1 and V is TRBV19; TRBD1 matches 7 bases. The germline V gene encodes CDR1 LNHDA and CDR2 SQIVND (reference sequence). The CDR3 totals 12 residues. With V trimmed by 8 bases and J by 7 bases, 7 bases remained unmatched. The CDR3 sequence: CASQDRAHEAFF. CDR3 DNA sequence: TGTGCCAGTCAAGACAGGGCCCATGAAGCTTTCTTT.

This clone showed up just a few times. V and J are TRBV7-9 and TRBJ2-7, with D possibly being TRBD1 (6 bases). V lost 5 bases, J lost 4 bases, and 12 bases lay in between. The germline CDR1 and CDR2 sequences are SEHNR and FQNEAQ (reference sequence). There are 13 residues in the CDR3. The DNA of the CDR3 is TGTGCCAGCAGCCCGGGACACCTGTACGAGCAGTACTTC. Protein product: CASSPGHLYEQYF.

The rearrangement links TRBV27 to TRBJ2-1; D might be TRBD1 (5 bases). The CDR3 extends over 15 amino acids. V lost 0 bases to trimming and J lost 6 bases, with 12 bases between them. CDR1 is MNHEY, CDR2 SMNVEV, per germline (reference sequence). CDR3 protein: CASSLSRQLFNEQFF. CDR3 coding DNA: TGTGCCAGCAGTTTATCGCGACAGCTGTTCAATGAGCAGTTCTTC.

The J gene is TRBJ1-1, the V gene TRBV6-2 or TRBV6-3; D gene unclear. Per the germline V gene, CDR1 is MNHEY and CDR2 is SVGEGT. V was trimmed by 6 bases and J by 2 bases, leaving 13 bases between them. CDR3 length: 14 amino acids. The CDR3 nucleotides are TGTGCCAGCAGGTACGGGCTATATAACACTGAAGCTTTCTTT. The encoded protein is CASRYGLYNTEAFF.

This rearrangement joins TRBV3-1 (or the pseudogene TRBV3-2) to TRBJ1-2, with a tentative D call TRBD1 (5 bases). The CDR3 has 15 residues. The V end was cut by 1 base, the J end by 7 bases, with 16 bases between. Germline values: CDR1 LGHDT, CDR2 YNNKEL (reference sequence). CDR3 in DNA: TGTGCCAGCAGCCAAGGGGACTTGGCGGTGGGTGGCTACACCTTC. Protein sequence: CASSQGDLAVGGYTF.

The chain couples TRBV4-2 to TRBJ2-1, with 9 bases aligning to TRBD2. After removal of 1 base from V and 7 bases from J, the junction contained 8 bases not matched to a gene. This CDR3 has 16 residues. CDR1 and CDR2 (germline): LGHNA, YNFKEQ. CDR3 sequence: CASSQGAGGQRNEQFF. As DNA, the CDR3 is TGTGCCAGCAGCCAAGGGGCGGGGGGGCAGCGGAATGAGCAGTTCTTC.